The present T cell receptor (beta chain) was sequenced within a study of blood T cell repertoires in COVID-19. Study-wide context: The study drew acute and convalescent COVID-19 samples from the United States, Italy and Spain. Sources were T cells, B-cell-depleted T cells, or PBMCs; the material itself was cDNA or gDNA.

Seattle's cohort entered during active infection and was followed longitudinally. The CDR3 is made up of 16 amino acids. Germline values: CDR1 LNHNV, CDR2 YYDKDF (reference sequence). V was clipped by 0 bases and J by 8 bases; unmatched bases: 9. Under the authors' procedure: Using reference gene primer amplification, nucleated cell counts were estimated. Assay: immunoSEQ multiplex PCR; the TCRdb copy retains only in-frame clones and omits some. The V and J calls and clone size were taken over from that table, and D and trimming were inferred from the DNA. The data show about 500,000 clones, 89% seen once.

Material: peripheral blood. This clonotype was obtained from a man between 18 and 35 years old with COVID-19, enrolled during active disease. This chain uses TRBV15 with TRBJ1-4; TRBD1 matches 7 bases. The CDR3 region is CATSREVSTGREKLFF. The CDR3 coding sequence is TGTGCCACCAGCAGAGAAGTATCGACAGGGCGGGAAAAACTGTTTTTT. Variable domain in full (rest from reference TRBV15 and TRBJ1-4): DAMVIQNPRYQVTQFGKPVTLSCSQTLNHNVMYWYQQKSSQAPKLLFHYYDKDFNNEADTPDNFQSRRPNTSFCFLDIRSPGLGDTAMYLCATSREVSTGREKLFFGSGTQLSVL.